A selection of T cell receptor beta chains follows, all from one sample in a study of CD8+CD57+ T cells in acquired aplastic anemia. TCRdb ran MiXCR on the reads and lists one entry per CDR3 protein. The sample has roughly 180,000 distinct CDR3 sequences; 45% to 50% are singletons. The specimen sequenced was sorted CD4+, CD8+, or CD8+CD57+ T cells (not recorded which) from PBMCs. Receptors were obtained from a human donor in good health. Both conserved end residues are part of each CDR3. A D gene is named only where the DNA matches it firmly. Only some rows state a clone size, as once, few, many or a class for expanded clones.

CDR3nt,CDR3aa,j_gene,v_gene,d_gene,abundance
TGTGCCAGCAGACATACGCAGTATTTT,CASRHTQYF,TRBJ2-3,TRBV7-9,-,-
TGTGCCAGCAGTGAAGCCCTAGCGGGGGGGCCGACAGATACGCAGTATTTT,CASSEALAGGPTDTQYF,TRBJ2-3,TRBV2,TRBD2,-
TGCAGCGTTGAAGGGGAGCAAGTAGGGCAGTTCTTC,CSVEGEQVGQFF,TRBJ2-1,TRBV29-1,-,-
TGTGCCAGTAGAGGTACCCTAATAAGTTCACCCCTCCACTTT,CASRGTLISSPLHF,TRBJ1-6,TRBV19,-,-
TGCAGCCTGGGACTAGCGGGACGGAATGAGCAGTTCTTC,CSLGLAGRNEQFF,TRBJ2-1,TRBV29-1,TRBD2,many
TGTGCCACCAGCAGAGATGGGGACAGCTCTGGGTCCAACGTCCTGACTTTC,CATSRDGDSSGSNVLTF,TRBJ2-6,TRBV15,TRBD1,once
TGCAGCGGTGAGCGGGATTTGGGCAATGAGCAGTTCTTC,CSGERDLGNEQFF,TRBJ2-1,TRBV29-1,TRBD2,many
TGTGCCAGCAGTTCCTACCTCACGGGCTTGAACTATGGCTACACCTTC,CASSSYLTGLNYGYTF,TRBJ1-2,TRBV6-2/TRBV6-3,-,-
TGTGCCATCGCCGGACTAGCCACCTACGAGCAGTACTTC,CAIAGLATYEQYF,TRBJ2-7,TRBV10-3,TRBD2,few
TGTGCCAGCAGTGAAAGGGGGCGAGGGGAGACCCAGTACTTC,CASSERGRGETQYF,TRBJ2-5,TRBV2,TRBD1,-
TGTGCCATCAGTAGGGGGACATCCAACACTGAAGCTTTCTTT,CAISRGTSNTEAFF,TRBJ1-1,TRBV10-3,-,-
TGTGCCAGCAGCTTTAGCGCCGGCACAGATACGCAGTATTTT,CASSFSAGTDTQYF,TRBJ2-3,TRBV7-2,-,-
TGCAGTGCTGGCCCAGGACAGGGGGACTACGAGCAGTACTTC,CSAGPGQGDYEQYF,TRBJ2-7,TRBV20-1,TRBD1,-
TGTGTCAGCAGCTCCAGGACTGGGGGGGCCTACGAGCAGTACTTC,CVSSSRTGGAYEQYF,TRBJ2-7,TRBV7-2,TRBD2,many
TGTGCCAGCAGCTTACCCGATAGGAGGACTGAAGCTTTCTTT,CASSLPDRRTEAFF,TRBJ1-1,TRBV7-8,-,few
TGTGCCAGCAGTCCAGGGGCTGGGAGCGCTAACTATGGCTACACCTTC,CASSPGAGSANYGYTF,TRBJ1-2,TRBV2,-,few
TGTGCCAGCAATTACTACAATGAGCAGTTCTTC,CASNYYNEQFF,TRBJ2-1,TRBV12-3/TRBV12-4,-,-
TGTGCCAGTAGTATCCAGGGAAGCACTGAAGCTTTCTTT,CASSIQGSTEAFF,TRBJ1-1,TRBV19,-,few
TGTGCCATCAGTGACGACTCCGGACCGGACTTTAACTATGGCTACACCTTC,CAISDDSGPDFNYGYTF,TRBJ1-2,TRBV10-3,-,few
TGTGCCACCAGCAGAGAAAGAACAGATACGCAGTATTTT,CATSRERTDTQYF,TRBJ2-3,TRBV15,-,-
TGTGCCAGCAGTGAAGTTGGGACAGCAAATTCACCCCTCCACTTT,CASSEVGTANSPLHF,TRBJ1-6,TRBV6-1,TRBD1,many
TGCAGCGTTGGGGACAGGACAACCTACGAGCAGTACTTC,CSVGDRTTYEQYF,TRBJ2-7,TRBV29-1,TRBD1,-
TGTGCCAGCAGCCCGAACGACAGGGACACTGAAGCTTTCTTT,CASSPNDRDTEAFF,TRBJ1-1,TRBV7-9,TRBD1,-
TGTGCCATCAGTGAGCACGGGACCAGCTCCTACAATGAGCAGTTCTTC,CAISEHGTSSYNEQFF,TRBJ2-1,TRBV10-3,-,-
TGTGCCTGGAGGGTACTAGCGGAATTCACAGATACGCAGTATTTT,CAWRVLAEFTDTQYF,TRBJ2-3,TRBV30,TRBD2,few
TGTGCCAGCAGCCGTAGAGAGGTGTCGGGGGGCCCCTTGAACACTGAAGCTTTCTTT,CASSRREVSGGPLNTEAFF,TRBJ1-1,TRBV11-2,-,once
TGTGCCAGTAGGGACAGTCTAAGCTCCTATAATTCACCCCTCCACTTT,CASRDSLSSYNSPLHF,TRBJ1-6,TRBV19,-,-
TGTGCCAGCAGCCCGACAGGCTCTGGGGCCAACGTCCTGACTTTC,CASSPTGSGANVLTF,TRBJ2-6,TRBV2,-,few
TGCAGTGCTAGAGATAATCCTCACGGGGCGGGATTGATCTACAATGAGCAGTTCTTC,CSARDNPHGAGLIYNEQFF,TRBJ2-1,TRBV20-1,-,many
TGTGCCAGCAGCCAAGATCCAGTCCGGAACACTGAAGCTTTCTTT,CASSQDPVRNTEAFF,TRBJ1-1,TRBV4-2,-,many
TGCGCCAGCAGTACGACAGGGTTGCATGGCTACACCTTC,CASSTTGLHGYTF,TRBJ1-2,TRBV10-2,TRBD1,-
TGCAGCGTTGGCGTCACCTCCTACGAGCAGTACTTC,CSVGVTSYEQYF,TRBJ2-7,TRBV29-1,-,medium-sized
TGTGCCAGCAGTGCGGTCGACAGGGTGTCGGAAAAACTGTTTTTT,CASSAVDRVSEKLFF,TRBJ1-4,TRBV2,TRBD1,few
TGCAGTGCTACAACCGGGACTAGCGGGATCAGGGGCATTCAGTACTTC,CSATTGTSGIRGIQYF,TRBJ2-4,TRBV20-1,TRBD2,few